Listed below are T cell receptor beta chains from one sample, sequenced in a study of blood T cell repertoires in COVID-19. Sequencing used immunoSEQ multiplex PCR; TCRdb keeps in-frame clones, though not all of them. The repertoire holds some 150,000 clones, with more than 65% as singletons. The material sequenced was peripheral blood. These receptors were taken from a woman aged 45-65 years in a cohort sampled during active or convalescent COVID-19. Each CDR3 is given with its conserved first and last residue. D genes are given only for firm matches. Clone size is shown for a subset of rows, as once, few, many or a class of expanded clone.

J,V,size,D,length,DNA,CDR3
TRBJ2-7,TRBV24-1,-,-,13,TGTGCCACCAGTTCTGGAGACCACTACGAGCAGTACTTC,CATSSGDHYEQYF
TRBJ2-7,TRBV7-7,-,TRBD2,16,TGTGCTAGCAGCTTACCGACCGGGGGGGCCCTTTGGGAGCAGTACTTC,CASSLPTGGALWEQYF
TRBJ1-2,TRBV21-1,once,-,13,TGTGCCGCGCCCCTGGGCGTTTACTATGGCTACACCTTC,CAAPLGVYYGYTF
TRBJ1-2,TRBV27,-,-,13,TGTGCCAGCAGTTTCTCTAGTAACTATGGCTACACCTTC,CASSFSSNYGYTF
TRBJ1-6,TRBV2,few,TRBD1,15,TGTGCCAGCAGGGAAGGGACAGGGGGCTACTCACCCCTCCACTTT,CASREGTGGYSPLHF
TRBJ1-4,TRBV19,-,-,14,TGTGCCAGTAGTATGAACAGCCTTAATGAAAAACTGTTTTTT,CASSMNSLNEKLFF
TRBJ2-5,TRBV5-1,-,-,14,TGCGCCAGCAGCTTGAACCTAGCTCAAGAGACCCAGTACTTC,CASSLNLAQETQYF
TRBJ2-3,TRBV19,-,TRBD2,17,TGTGCCAGTAGTATAATTGGAGGCGGGGGGGGTTCAGATACGCAGTATTTT,CASSIIGGGGGSDTQYF
TRBJ2-7,TRBV11-1,-,TRBD1,14,TGTGCCAGCAGCTTACGACAGGGGGCTCGCGAGCAGTACTTC,CASSLRQGAREQYF
TRBJ1-2,TRBV12-3/TRBV12-4,once,TRBD1,12,TGTGCCAGCGGACAGGGACGGGTTGGCTACACCTTC,CASGQGRVGYTF
TRBJ2-2,TRBV30,-,TRBD1,15,TGTGCCTGCGGCCACGGGACAGGGATCACCGGGGAGCTGTTTTTT,CACGHGTGITGELFF
TRBJ1-2,TRBV6-5,-,-,14,TGTGCCAGCAGCTCTCACGGTGCATCATATGGCTACACCTTC,CASSSHGASYGYTF
TRBJ2-2,TRBV9,-,-,16,TGTGCCAGCAGCCCCACGGTAGGGGCGCAGGGGGGGGAGCTGTTTTTT,CASSPTVGAQGGELFF
TRBJ1-2,TRBV30,-,TRBD1,14,TGTGCCTGGATGGCTCAGGGGGCGGGACGTGGCTACACCTTC,CAWMAQGAGRGYTF
TRBJ2-1,TRBV7-2,few,TRBD2,16,TGTGCCAGCAGCTTAATGGCGGGGGGCGAATACAATGAGCAGTTCTTC,CASSLMAGGEYNEQFF
TRBJ1-2,TRBV28,-,TRBD1,13,TGTGCCAGCAGTGAACAGGGGTGGCGTGGCTACACCTTC,CASSEQGWRGYTF
TRBJ1-6,TRBV5-5,-,-,13,TGTGCCAGCAGCTTGGGTGGTAGTTCACCCCTCCACTTT,CASSLGGSSPLHF
TRBJ1-6,TRBV4-3,-,-,16,TGCGCCAGCAGCCAAGACTTCCTCCAGGGCAATTCACCCCTCCACTTT,CASSQDFLQGNSPLHF
TRBJ2-3,TRBV3-1/TRBV3-2,once,TRBD2,20,TGTGCCAGCAGCCAGTTCCTCCCGGGACTAGCGGGGGCCGGCACAGATACGCAGTATTTT,CASSQFLPGLAGAGTDTQYF
TRBJ2-3,TRBV10-3,-,-,16,TGTGCCATCAGTGAGTATACAGAAACACAGGGTGATACGCAGTATTTT,CAISEYTETQGDTQYF
TRBJ2-5,TRBV5-1,-,TRBD1,18,TGCGCCAGCAGCTTAAAGACTCCGGGACAGAGGTACCAAGAGACCCAGTACTTC,CASSLKTPGQRYQETQYF
TRBJ2-2,TRBV11-3,-,TRBD1,18,TGTGCCAGCAGCTTAGATGACAGGGTTACTTCGAACACCGGGGAGCTGTTTTTT,CASSLDDRVTSNTGELFF
TRBJ2-7,TRBV7-2,-,TRBD2,18,TGTGCCAGCAGCTTAGTAGAGGGTTTAGCGGGGGTTTCCTACGAGCAGTACTTC,CASSLVEGLAGVSYEQYF
TRBJ2-2,TRBV11-3,-,-,14,TGTGCCAGCAGCTTAACTAGAAACACCGGGGAGCTGTTTTTT,CASSLTRNTGELFF
TRBJ2-7,TRBV3-1/TRBV3-2,-,-,14,TGTGCCAGCAGCCAAAAAGGCGGCACCTACGAGCAGTACTTC,CASSQKGGTYEQYF
TRBJ2-6,TRBV5-1,-,-,17,TGCGCCAGCAGCTTGGGATCCGGGTACTCTGGGGCCAACGTCCTGACTTTC,CASSLGSGYSGANVLTF
TRBJ2-5,TRBV5-5,-,-,12,TGTGCCAGCAGCCCCCTCCAAGAGACCCAGTACTTC,CASSPLQETQYF
TRBJ1-2,TRBV24-1,-,TRBD1,13,TGTGCCACCAGTGCAGGGGGGAACTATGGCTACACCTTC,CATSAGGNYGYTF
TRBJ1-1,TRBV19,-,-,11,TGTGCCAGTAGTATAGACTTTGAAGCTTTCTTT,CASSIDFEAFF
TRBJ2-5,TRBV6-5,few,-,13,TGTGCCAGCACGGCAGGGGAATGGGAGACCCAGTACTTC,CASTAGEWETQYF
TRBJ2-3,TRBV7-3,-,-,14,TGTGCCAGCAGCTCGGGGGTGGTAATAGATACGCAGTATTTT,CASSSGVVIDTQYF
TRBJ2-2,TRBV21-1,-,-,15,TGTGCCAGCAGCAAAGGGACTAGATATACCGGGGAGCTGTTTTTT,CASSKGTRYTGELFF
TRBJ2-7,TRBV5-6,-,-,14,TGTGCCAGCAGCCAGGGCCTTACGTCCTACGAGCAGTACTTC,CASSQGLTSYEQYF
TRBJ2-5,TRBV5-1,-,TRBD1,13,TGCGCCAGCAGCCAGGGGGCGCGTGAGACCCAGTACTTC,CASSQGARETQYF
TRBJ2-7,TRBV2,-,TRBD2,18,TGTGCCAGCAGTGAAAGGGCGCGGGGGGTGGTATTGGAGCACGAGCAGTACTTC,CASSERARGVVLEHEQYF
TRBJ2-7,TRBV6-1,-,-,15,TGTGCCAGCAGTGAATCCCTCGAGGGGGCCTACGAGCAGTACTTC,CASSESLEGAYEQYF
TRBJ1-5,TRBV7-8,-,TRBD1,15,TGTGCCAGCAGCTTAGTGGCACAGGGGAATCAGCCCCAGCATTTT,CASSLVAQGNQPQHF
TRBJ1-4,TRBV3-1/TRBV3-2,-,TRBD1,14,TGTGCCAGCAGCCATGGACAGGGTTGGGAAAAACTGTTTTTT,CASSHGQGWEKLFF
TRBJ2-1,TRBV14,-,TRBD2,16,TGTGCCAGCAGCACTAGGGAGGGGACCTCCTACAATGAGCAGTTCTTC,CASSTREGTSYNEQFF
TRBJ2-7,TRBV6-5,few,-,14,TGTGCCAGCAGTTATGGGGCGGATCCCTACGAGCAGTACTTC,CASSYGADPYEQYF
TRBJ2-2,TRBV7-9,-,TRBD1,15,TGTGCCAGCAGCGCGGGACAGGGGAATGACGGGGAGCTGTTTTTT,CASSAGQGNDGELFF
TRBJ1-5,TRBV6-5,once,-,15,TGTGCCAGCAGCAATCAAAAGGGGGAGGGCCAGCCCCAGCATTTT,CASSNQKGEGQPQHF
TRBJ1-3,TRBV11-2,-,-,15,TGTGCCAGCAGCTTTGGGGGAGGCTCTGGAAACACCATATATTTT,CASSFGGGSGNTIYF
TRBJ2-7,TRBV15,-,-,15,TGTGCCACCAGCAGAGATTTTGGCGGTCCCTACGAGCAGTACTTC,CATSRDFGGPYEQYF
TRBJ2-7,TRBV7-4,-,TRBD1,13,TGTCGGGCGAGGGGACAGAGCTCCTACGAGCAGTACTTC,CRARGQSSYEQYF
TRBJ2-4,TRBV4-2,-,TRBD2,18,TGTGCCAGCAGCCAAGGATCTAGCGGGGGGGCGGCCAAAAACATTCAGTACTTC,CASSQGSSGGAAKNIQYF
TRBJ2-5,TRBV7-6,once,TRBD2,16,TGTGCCAGCAGCTTAGGTGGGACTACGTACCAAGAGACCCAGTACTTC,CASSLGGTTYQETQYF
TRBJ2-1,TRBV7-3,many,-,12,TGTGCCAGCAGCGCCCAGGGTAATGAGCAGTTCTTC,CASSAQGNEQFF
TRBJ2-5,TRBV19,many,TRBD2,13,TGTGCCAGTGCCTGGACTAGTGGGGAGACCCAGTACTTC,CASAWTSGETQYF
TRBJ2-1,TRBV11-2,-,TRBD2,14,TGTGCCAGCAGCTGGGGAACGGGGGAGGGTGAGCAGTTCTTC,CASSWGTGEGEQFF
TRBJ2-1,TRBV4-3,-,TRBD2,15,TGCGCCAGCAGCCAAGGCGGGGGGGCCTACAATGAGCAGTTCTTC,CASSQGGGAYNEQFF
TRBJ2-1,TRBV19,-,TRBD2,18,TGTGCCAGTAGTGAACCGGGACTAGCGGGGGACATCTACAATGAGCAGTTCTTC,CASSEPGLAGDIYNEQFF
TRBJ1-4,TRBV7-3,-,-,15,TGTGCCAGCAGCTTAACGGGAGACGCTAATGAAAAACTGTTTTTT,CASSLTGDANEKLFF
TRBJ1-5,TRBV4-2,-,-,15,TGTGCCAGCAGCCAAGCACTGTCCGCTAATCAGCCCCAGCATTTT,CASSQALSANQPQHF
TRBJ1-1,TRBV12-2,few,-,17,TGTGCAAGTCGCTCCAAAAGTCAGGCGCGGGGGAACACTGAAGCTTTCTTT,CASRSKSQARGNTEAFF
TRBJ2-3,TRBV6-4,many,TRBD2,15,TGTGCCAGCAGTGTAAGCGGGGGGGCGGCAGATACGCAGTATTTT,CASSVSGGAADTQYF
TRBJ1-1,TRBV7-9,few,TRBD1,11,TGTGCCAGCAGCTCACAGGGGGGAGCTTTCTTT,CASSSQGGAFF
TRBJ1-3,TRBV18,-,-,14,TGTGCCAGCTCCCAACAGGGAAATGGAAACACCATATATTTT,CASSQQGNGNTIYF
TRBJ1-4,TRBV10-2,-,-,15,TGCGCCAGCAGTGAGTCTTCGACGGGTAATGAAAAACTGTTTTTT,CASSESSTGNEKLFF